This T cell receptor beta chain was captured in a study of blood T cells in healthy people across ages. Trimming left V 4 bases short and J 0 bases short, with 10 bases between. CDR1 is DFQATT, CDR2 SNEGSKA, per germline (reference sequence). CDR3 length equals 14 residues. Regarding this clonotype: The antigen is undetermined.

Study results and caveats: Older individuals had lower TCR beta diversity per million T cells (the decline was roughly linear).

For the second PCR, which ran for 7 to 11 cycles, a sample-barcoded 5' primer and a J-beta primer mix were used. TCRdb processed the 5' RACE reads anew with MiXCR; each CDR3 protein has one entry. This sample has roughly 800,000 distinct CDR3 sequences, with around a quarter found just once. These data are also associated with another study on T cells of mothers and their children.

The TCR comes from a boy aged 5-17 years in good health. Sequencing was done on a sample of blood. The rearrangement links TRBV20-1 to TRBJ2-1, with D maybe TRBD2 (5 bases). CDR3 in DNA: TGCAGTGCTAAAGCGGATAGCTCCTACAATGAGCAGTTCTTC. This sequence encodes CSAKADSSYNEQFF.